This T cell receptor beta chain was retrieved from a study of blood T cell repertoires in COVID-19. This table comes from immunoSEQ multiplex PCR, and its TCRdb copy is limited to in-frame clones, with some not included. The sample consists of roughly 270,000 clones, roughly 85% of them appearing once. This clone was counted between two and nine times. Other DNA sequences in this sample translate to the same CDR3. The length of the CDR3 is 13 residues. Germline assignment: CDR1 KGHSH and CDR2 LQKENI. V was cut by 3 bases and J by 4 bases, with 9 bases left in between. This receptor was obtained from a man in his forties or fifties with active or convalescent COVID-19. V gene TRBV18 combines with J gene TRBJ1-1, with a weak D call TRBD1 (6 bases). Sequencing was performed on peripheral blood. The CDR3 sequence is CASSPRGGTEAFF. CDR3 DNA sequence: TGTGCCAGCTCACCCCGAGGGGGCACTGAAGCTTTCTTT. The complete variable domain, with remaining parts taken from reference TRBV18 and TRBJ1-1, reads NAGVMQNPRHLVRRRGQEARLRCSPMKGHSHVYWYRQLPEEGLKFMVYLQKENIIDESGMPKERFSAEFPKEGPSILRIQQVVRGDSAAYFCASSPRGGTEAFFGQGTRLTVV.